The entry that follows covers one TCR beta chain sequence. The data derive from a study of shared clonotypes between healthy human individuals. CD8 cells classed as naive were CD45RO-negative and positively selected for CCR7, excluding terminally differentiated effector memory CD45RA+ cells. The CDR3 runs 18 residues. Germline CDR1 KGHSH, CDR2 LQKENI. Trimming cost V 0 bases and J 0 bases, with 15 bases left between them. The repertoire was sequenced with immunoSEQ multiplex PCR; TCRdb's copy has only in-frame clones and lacks some. The sample has 550,000 to 750,000 clones, around 95% seen once; the top ten hold less than 0.13%.

The V and J genes are TRBV18 and TRBJ1-3, with D unresolved. The specimen was naive CD8+ T cells sorted from blood. The receptor was derived from a woman in her twenties or thirties in good health. CDR3 nucleotide sequence: TGTGCCAGCTCACCACCGAAAGGCAGCCATTTCTCTGGAAACACCATATATTTT. This gives the protein CASSPPKGSHFSGNTIYF.